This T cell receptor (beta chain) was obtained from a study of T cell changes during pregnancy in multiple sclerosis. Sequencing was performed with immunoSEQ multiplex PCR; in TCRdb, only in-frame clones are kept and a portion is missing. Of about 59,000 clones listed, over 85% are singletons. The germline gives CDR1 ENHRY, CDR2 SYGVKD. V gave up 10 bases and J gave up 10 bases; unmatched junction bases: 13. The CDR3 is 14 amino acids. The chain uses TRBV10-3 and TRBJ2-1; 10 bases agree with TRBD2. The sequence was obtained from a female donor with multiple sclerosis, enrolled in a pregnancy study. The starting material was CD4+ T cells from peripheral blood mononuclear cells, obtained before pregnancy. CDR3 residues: CATSPAGGPAEQFF. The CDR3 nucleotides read TGTGCCACAAGCCCAGCGGGAGGGCCAGCCGAGCAGTTCTTC.